This is a list of T cell receptor beta chains from one sample in a study of blood T cell repertoires in COVID-19. Sequenced by immunoSEQ multiplex PCR; TCRdb stores in-frame clones only, minus some. The sample carries approximately 210,000 clones, 86% recorded once. Sequenced material: peripheral blood. These receptors were obtained from a man aged 50 or older with COVID-19, enrolled during active disease. Both conserved end residues are part of each CDR3. D genes are given only for firm matches. Rows give clone size only sometimes, using once, few, many, or a class for an expanded clone.

TRBJ1-2	TRBV5-4	.	TRBD1	TGTGCCAGCAGCCCACCTCCAACTCGGGACAGGGCAAGCTATGGCTACACCTTC	CASSPPPTRDRASYGYTF
TRBJ1-4	TRBV7-9	.	.	TGTGCCAGCAGCTTGGGGCACTCGGGCTTAGAAAAACTGTTTTTT	CASSLGHSGLEKLFF
TRBJ1-6	TRBV19	.	TRBD1	TGTGCCAGTAGGCACCGGACAGGGGATAATTCACCCCTCCACTTT	CASRHRTGDNSPLHF
TRBJ2-1	TRBV7-9	.	TRBD2	TGTGCCAGCAGCCCCAGACTAGCGGGAGGGCGAGGGTACAATGAGCAGTTCTTC	CASSPRLAGGRGYNEQFF
TRBJ1-1	TRBV5-5	.	TRBD1	TGTGCCAGCAGCAAAAACAGGGGAGCTTTCTTT	CASSKNRGAFF
TRBJ1-3	TRBV5-5	.	TRBD1	TGTGCCAGCAGCTTGTATAGGAGACAGGGGAGCTCTGGAAACACCATATATTTT	CASSLYRRQGSSGNTIYF
TRBJ1-2	TRBV6-1	.	.	TGTGCCAGCAGTGAAAGCATCGCCTCCACCTTC	CASSESIASTF
TRBJ1-5	TRBV7-9	.	.	TGTGCCAGCAGCCTATCGGACAGCTCTCAGCCCCAGCATTTT	CASSLSDSSQPQHF
TRBJ1-2	TRBV10-1	.	.	TGCGCCCCCTCCCAGGTTGGGCACGGCTACACCTTC	CAPSQVGHGYTF
TRBJ1-2	TRBV5-6	once	TRBD1	TGTGCCAGCAGCTCGGGACAGGGTAAGGGCTATGGCTACACCTTC	CASSSGQGKGYGYTF
TRBJ1-1	TRBV29-1	.	.	TGCAGCGTTGTAACACCTCAGGGGTCTTTCTTT	CSVVTPQGSFF
TRBJ2-7	TRBV5-1	.	TRBD2	TGCGCCAGCAGCTTGGGAGCGGGAGCTCTAGACGAGCAGTACTTC	CASSLGAGALDEQYF
TRBJ2-4	TRBV5-5	.	TRBD2	TGTGCCAGCAGCTCTCTAGCGGGGTCACTAGCCAAAAACATTCAGTACTTC	CASSSLAGSLAKNIQYF
TRBJ1-2	TRBV7-8	.	.	TGTGCCAGCAGCCGAGTCCAGGGCCCCAGATCGGGTGGCTACACCTTC	CASSRVQGPRSGGYTF
TRBJ2-3	TRBV12-3/TRBV12-4	.	.	TGTGCCAGCAGTTACAGGACAGATACGCAGTATTTT	CASSYRTDTQYF
TRBJ1-5	TRBV20-1	few	.	TGCAGTGCGGGGCGTTATCAGCCCCAGCATTTT	CSAGRYQPQHF
TRBJ2-2	TRBV7-9	.	TRBD2	TGTGCCAGCAGCTTAAAGCGGGGGAGCACCGGGGAGCTGTTTTTT	CASSLKRGSTGELFF
TRBJ2-7	TRBV13	few	TRBD2	TGTGCCAGCAGCGCCGGACTAGCGGGACTTTACGAGCAGTACTTC	CASSAGLAGLYEQYF
TRBJ2-2	TRBV2	.	TRBD1	TGTGCCAGCAGTGTGCGACAGGGGAACACCGGGGAGCTGTTTTTT	CASSVRQGNTGELFF
TRBJ2-5	TRBV29-1	.	TRBD1	TGCAGCGTCGATACCGGGACAGGGTTCTTGGAGACCCAGTACTTC	CSVDTGTGFLETQYF
TRBJ1-3	TRBV6-5	.	.	TGTGCCAGCAGTTACTCGAGGGCAGCTGGAAACACCATATATTTT	CASSYSRAAGNTIYF
TRBJ1-4	TRBV14	few	.	TGTGCCAGCAGCCAAGGGGCAGGGGCAAGGGAAAAACTGTTTTTT	CASSQGAGAREKLFF
TRBJ2-5	TRBV5-6	.	.	TGTGCCAGCAGCTTGGGACGGACTCAAGAGACCCAGTACTTC	CASSLGRTQETQYF
TRBJ1-5	TRBV6-5	.	.	TGTGCCAGCAAAGAATCAGGGGTAGGACAGCCCCAGCATTTT	CASKESGVGQPQHF
TRBJ1-5	TRBV19	.	.	TGTGCCAGTAGTACTCAGGGGACCAATCAGCCCCAGCATTTT	CASSTQGTNQPQHF
TRBJ2-7	TRBV2	.	.	TGTGCCAGCAGCCAGAAGCGGGAGCAGTACTTC	CASSQKREQYF
TRBJ1-1	TRBV19	.	.	TGTGCCAGTATTGACCGGGGGAGAACTGAAGCTTTCTTT	CASIDRGRTEAFF
TRBJ2-1	TRBV6-6	.	.	TGTGCCAGCAGCCGCCCCGGGGAGGAGCAGTTCTTC	CASSRPGEEQFF
TRBJ2-5	TRBV6-5	once	TRBD2	TGTGCCAGTCGGATAGCGGGGGGGCAAGAGACCCAGTACTTC	CASRIAGGQETQYF
TRBJ2-7	TRBV9	few	.	TGTGCCAGCAGCACTGGGCCCTCCTACGAGCAGTACTTC	CASSTGPSYEQYF
TRBJ1-2	TRBV5-5	.	.	TGTGCCAGCAGCCTGTCCCAAGACAGCTATGGCTACACCTTC	CASSLSQDSYGYTF
TRBJ2-7	TRBV11-2	.	.	TGTGCCAGCAGAGCCGGGAGTCTTGGGGAGCAGTACTTC	CASRAGSLGEQYF
TRBJ2-4	TRBV7-8	.	.	TGTGCCAGCAGCTTACCATATGGGCGCAGGTCCAAAAACATTCAGTACTTC	CASSLPYGRRSKNIQYF
TRBJ2-4	TRBV30	.	TRBD2	TGTGCCTGGAGCAAAGACCCCCAAATCCTAGCGGGGGCCCTTCAGTACTTC	CAWSKDPQILAGALQYF
TRBJ2-2	TRBV7-8	once	TRBD1	TGTGCCAGCAGCCTAGGGACAGGGGGGTCCGGGGAGCTGTTTTTT	CASSLGTGGSGELFF
TRBJ1-2	TRBV9	.	.	TGTGCCAGCAGGGATACAGGGTACTATGGCTACACCTTC	CASRDTGYYGYTF
TRBJ2-1	TRBV11-2	.	TRBD2	TGTGCCAGCAGCTTAATCGGGCGGGAGTGGTACAATGAGCAGTTCTTC	CASSLIGREWYNEQFF
TRBJ2-7	TRBV2	.	.	TGTGCCAGCAAGACAGAGCCAAGCTCCTACGAGCAGTACTTC	CASKTEPSSYEQYF
TRBJ1-1	TRBV29-1	.	TRBD1	TGCAGCGTTGAGGACAGGGGTCGGGCTGAAGCTTTCTTT	CSVEDRGRAEAFF
TRBJ1-2	TRBV6-5	.	TRBD1	TGTGCCAGCAGTTACGGGCAGGGGGCGTATGGCTACACCTTC	CASSYGQGAYGYTF
TRBJ2-1	TRBV14	.	TRBD2	TGTGCCAGCAGTCCCGGACTAGCGGCCTACAATGAGCAGTTCTTC	CASSPGLAAYNEQFF
TRBJ2-5	TRBV5-4	.	TRBD2	TGTGCCAGCAGCTTAGGCGAAAGACTAGCGGGGGTAGAGACCCAGTACTTC	CASSLGERLAGVETQYF
TRBJ1-5	TRBV10-3	.	.	TGTGCCATCAGCCAGGGTGATCAGCCCCAGCATTTT	CAISQGDQPQHF
TRBJ1-5	TRBV6-5	.	TRBD1	TGTGCCATAAGACAGGGGATCAATCAGCCCCAGCATTTT	CAIRQGINQPQHF
TRBJ1-6	TRBV3-1/TRBV3-2	.	.	TGTGCCAGCAGCCAAGAGGGGCAAACTAATTCACCCCTCCACTTT	CASSQEGQTNSPLHF
TRBJ2-7	TRBV9	.	TRBD1	TGTGCCAGCAGCCCCCGACAGGGCTACGAGCAGTACTTC	CASSPRQGYEQYF
TRBJ1-1	TRBV28	.	.	TGTGCCAGCAGTTTATATCGAGCCAGCGTGAACACTGAAGCTTTCTTT	CASSLYRASVNTEAFF
TRBJ2-1	TRBV11-2	.	.	TGTGCCAGCAGCTTATTATCGCCGAGTTCCTACAATGAGCAGTTCTTC	CASSLLSPSSYNEQFF
TRBJ2-7	TRBV28	.	TRBD1	TGTGCCAGCAGTCCCGGGACAGGGGTCCTGGACTACGAGCAGTACTTC	CASSPGTGVLDYEQYF
TRBJ2-7	TRBV5-6	few	TRBD1	TGTGCCAGCAGCCTTCGGACAGGGGGTAGGAGGTACGAGCAGTACTTC	CASSLRTGGRRYEQYF
TRBJ2-2	TRBV7-3	once	TRBD2	TGTGCCAGCAGCTCCCAGTGGGGGGGAAACACCGGGGAGCTGTTTTTT	CASSSQWGGNTGELFF
TRBJ1-6	TRBV29-1	once	.	TGCAGCGTGAGGGAGTGGGATAATTCACCCCTCCACTTT	CSVREWDNSPLHF
TRBJ1-1	TRBV18	.	TRBD1	TGTGCCAGCTCACCGCGAAGACAGGGGGCTAACACTGAAGCTTTCTTT	CASSPRRQGANTEAFF